What follows describes a single T cell receptor (beta chain). Profiled with immunoSEQ multiplex PCR; TCRdb holds only in-frame clones, not every one. The sample lists about 270,000 clones, around nine tenths occurring once. This sample was taken from a study of blood T cell repertoires in COVID-19. CDR3 size: 14 residues. Germline V lookup: CDR1 SGHVS, CDR2 FQNEAQ. Trimming cost V 8 bases and J 0 bases; bases outside gene matches: 6. This TCR was sampled from a man in his forties or fifties who had recovered from COVID-19. This chain uses TRBV7-8 with TRBJ2-5; 7 bases are a match to TRBD2. Input material: peripheral blood. The CDR3 reads CASVYGGYQETQYF. The CDR3 DNA reads as TGTGCCAGCGTCTACGGGGGGTACCAAGAGACCCAGTACTTC.